A selection of T cell receptor beta chains follows, all from one sample in a study of early stage breast cancer tumors. Sequencing used immunoSEQ multiplex PCR; TCRdb keeps in-frame clones, though not all of them. The table includes about 41,000 clones, around 69% detected once. The sequenced sample consisted of blood. The source is a person between 50 and 60 years old with breast cancer. Both conserved end residues are part of each CDR3. The D gene is left open where the match is weak. A row's size may be missing; if present it is once, few, many or a size class.

J gene: TRBJ2-1; clone size: -; V gene: TRBV5-6; D gene: -; CDR3 DNA: TGTGCCAGCAGCTTGAGGCTCGGGGGTGGCTACAATGAGCAGTTCTTC; CDR3 protein: CASSLRLGGGYNEQFF
J gene: TRBJ1-2; clone size: -; V gene: TRBV11-3; D gene: TRBD1; CDR3 DNA: TGTGCCAGCACCCAAGGACAGGGTAGTAGCTATGGCTACACCTTC; CDR3 protein: CASTQGQGSSYGYTF
J gene: TRBJ2-7; clone size: -; V gene: TRBV14; D gene: TRBD2; CDR3 DNA: TGTGCCAGCAGCCATCAACTAGCGGCCTCCTACGAGCAGTACTTC; CDR3 protein: CASSHQLAASYEQYF
J gene: TRBJ2-3; clone size: -; V gene: TRBV2; D gene: -; CDR3 DNA: TGTGCCAGCAGTACACCAAACACAGATACGCAGTATTTT; CDR3 protein: CASSTPNTDTQYF
J gene: TRBJ2-5; clone size: once; V gene: TRBV7-7; D gene: TRBD1; CDR3 DNA: TGTGCTAGCAGCCCGGGGACAGGGGGAGAGACCCAGTACTTC; CDR3 protein: CASSPGTGGETQYF
J gene: TRBJ2-5; clone size: -; V gene: TRBV2; D gene: -; CDR3 DNA: TGTGCCAGCCTTCCAGATGGCGAGACCCAGTACTTC; CDR3 protein: CASLPDGETQYF
J gene: TRBJ1-2; clone size: once; V gene: TRBV11-3; D gene: -; CDR3 DNA: TGTGCCAGCAGCTTTGACACTAACTATGGCTACACCTTC; CDR3 protein: CASSFDTNYGYTF
J gene: TRBJ1-3; clone size: few; V gene: TRBV27; D gene: TRBD1; CDR3 DNA: TGTGCCAGCAGTTTAGGGGCAGGGGGCTCTGGAAACACCATATATTTT; CDR3 protein: CASSLGAGGSGNTIYF
J gene: TRBJ2-3; clone size: -; V gene: TRBV5-4; D gene: TRBD1; CDR3 DNA: TGTGCCAGCAGGGAATCCGGACAGGGACGTTATACGCAGTATTTT; CDR3 protein: CASRESGQGRYTQYF
J gene: TRBJ1-6; clone size: -; V gene: TRBV11-2; D gene: -; CDR3 DNA: TGTGCCAGCAGCACATATTCACAGGGCGGTTCACCCCTCCACTTT; CDR3 protein: CASSTYSQGGSPLHF
J gene: TRBJ1-5; clone size: once; V gene: TRBV6-1; D gene: -; CDR3 DNA: TGTGCCAGCAGTGAGTTCAGGGATCAGCCCCAGCATTTT; CDR3 protein: CASSEFRDQPQHF
J gene: TRBJ1-2; clone size: -; V gene: TRBV27; D gene: TRBD1; CDR3 DNA: TGTGCCAGCAGTTTTATCGGGACAGTGCGTAACTATGGCTACACCTTC; CDR3 protein: CASSFIGTVRNYGYTF
J gene: TRBJ2-7; clone size: few; V gene: TRBV9; D gene: TRBD2; CDR3 DNA: TGTGCCAGCAGCGTAGAGGGCGGGAGGAACTACGAGCAGTACTTC; CDR3 protein: CASSVEGGRNYEQYF
J gene: TRBJ1-5; clone size: once; V gene: TRBV4-3; D gene: TRBD1; CDR3 DNA: TGCGCCAGCAGCCAAGTATACGACAGGGTGGGTCAGCCCCAGCATTTT; CDR3 protein: CASSQVYDRVGQPQHF
J gene: TRBJ1-1; clone size: medium-sized; V gene: TRBV6-1; D gene: -; CDR3 DNA: TGTGCCAGCATTCAACAGGTCCCGAACGAAGCTTTCTTT; CDR3 protein: CASIQQVPNEAFF
J gene: TRBJ1-1; clone size: -; V gene: TRBV18; D gene: -; CDR3 DNA: TGTGCCAGCTCACCATACGCAGAAATTCTCACTGAAGCTTTCTTT; CDR3 protein: CASSPYAEILTEAFF
J gene: TRBJ2-5; clone size: -; V gene: TRBV5-4; D gene: TRBD1; CDR3 DNA: TGTGCCAGCAGGCGACAGGGGCCAGAAGAGACCCAGTACTTC; CDR3 protein: CASRRQGPEETQYF
J gene: TRBJ1-1; clone size: -; V gene: TRBV10-3; D gene: TRBD1; CDR3 DNA: TGTGCCATCAGTGTAATGGCCCCGACAGGGGCTACTGAAGCTTTCTTT; CDR3 protein: CAISVMAPTGATEAFF
J gene: TRBJ2-7; clone size: -; V gene: TRBV7-2; D gene: -; CDR3 DNA: TGTGCCAGCAGCTCCCAACTAGCTTACGAGCAGTACTTC; CDR3 protein: CASSSQLAYEQYF
J gene: TRBJ1-5; clone size: -; V gene: TRBV27; D gene: -; CDR3 DNA: TGTGCCAGCAGACCTGAGAGCAATCAGCCCCAGCATTTT; CDR3 protein: CASRPESNQPQHF
J gene: TRBJ2-7; clone size: -; V gene: TRBV7-9; D gene: -; CDR3 DNA: TGTGCCAGCAGCTTTACACAGGGAGCCGAGCAGTACTTC; CDR3 protein: CASSFTQGAEQYF
J gene: TRBJ1-5; clone size: few; V gene: TRBV6-5; D gene: TRBD1; CDR3 DNA: TGTGCCAGCAGCCGCGACAGGGCGGGCCAGCCCCAGCATTTT; CDR3 protein: CASSRDRAGQPQHF
J gene: TRBJ1-6; clone size: few; V gene: TRBV30; D gene: TRBD1; CDR3 DNA: TGTGCCTGGAGGGATAAGGGACAGTCTCATTCACCCCTCCACTTT; CDR3 protein: CAWRDKGQSHSPLHF
J gene: TRBJ1-1; clone size: -; V gene: TRBV13; D gene: -; CDR3 DNA: TGTGCCAGCAGCTTATCCCTGAGGTTGAACACTGAAGCTTTCTTT; CDR3 protein: CASSLSLRLNTEAFF
J gene: TRBJ2-3; clone size: -; V gene: TRBV18; D gene: TRBD2; CDR3 DNA: TGTGCCAGCTCGCCCACTAGCGGGGGGAGCACAGATACGCAGTATTTT; CDR3 protein: CASSPTSGGSTDTQYF
J gene: TRBJ2-2; clone size: -; V gene: TRBV7-2; D gene: -; CDR3 DNA: TGTGCCAGCAGCTTAGAGTCAAGACAGAACACCGGGGAGCTGTTTTTT; CDR3 protein: CASSLESRQNTGELFF
J gene: TRBJ2-7; clone size: -; V gene: TRBV15; D gene: -; CDR3 DNA: TGTGCCACCAGCAGAGGTTCGGGGGGCACCTACGAGCAGTACTTC; CDR3 protein: CATSRGSGGTYEQYF
J gene: TRBJ1-6; clone size: -; V gene: TRBV4-3; D gene: TRBD1; CDR3 DNA: TGCGCCAGCAGCCAAGACGGACAGGGAGGGAATTCACCCCTCCACTTT; CDR3 protein: CASSQDGQGGNSPLHF
J gene: TRBJ1-4; clone size: -; V gene: TRBV10-3; D gene: -; CDR3 DNA: TGTGCCATCAGTGTATACAGGGTAGGTTTAACTAATGAAAAACTGTTTTTT; CDR3 protein: CAISVYRVGLTNEKLFF
J gene: TRBJ1-1; clone size: -; V gene: TRBV5-1; D gene: TRBD1; CDR3 DNA: TGCGCCAGCAGCTGGACAGGGGAGATGAACACTGAAGCTTTCTTT; CDR3 protein: CASSWTGEMNTEAFF
J gene: TRBJ2-2; clone size: -; V gene: TRBV25-1; D gene: TRBD2; CDR3 DNA: TGTGCCAGCAGAGCGGGGACGGCGAACACCGGGGAGCTGTTTTTT; CDR3 protein: CASRAGTANTGELFF